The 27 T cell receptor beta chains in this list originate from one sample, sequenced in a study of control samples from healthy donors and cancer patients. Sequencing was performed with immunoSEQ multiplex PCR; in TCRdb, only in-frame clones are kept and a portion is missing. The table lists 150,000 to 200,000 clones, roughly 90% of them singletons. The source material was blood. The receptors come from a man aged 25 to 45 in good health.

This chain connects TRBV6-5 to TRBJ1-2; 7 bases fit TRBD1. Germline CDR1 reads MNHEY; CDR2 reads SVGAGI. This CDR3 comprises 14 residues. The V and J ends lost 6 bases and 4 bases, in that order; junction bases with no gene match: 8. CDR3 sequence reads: CASSRDSAVYGYTF. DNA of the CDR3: TGTGCCAGCAGCCGGGACAGTGCCGTCTATGGCTACACCTTC.

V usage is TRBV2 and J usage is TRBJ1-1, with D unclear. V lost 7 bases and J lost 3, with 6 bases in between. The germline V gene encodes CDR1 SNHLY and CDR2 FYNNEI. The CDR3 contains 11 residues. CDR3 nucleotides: TGTGCCAGCAATCAGTACACTGAAGCTTTCTTT. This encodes CASNQYTEAFF.

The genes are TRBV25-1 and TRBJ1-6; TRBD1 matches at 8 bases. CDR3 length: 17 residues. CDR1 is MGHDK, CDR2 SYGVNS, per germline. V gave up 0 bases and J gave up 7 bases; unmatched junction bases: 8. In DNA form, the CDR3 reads TGTGCCAGCAGTGAATATAGGGCGGGACAGGCAAATTCACCCCTCCACTTT. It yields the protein CASSEYRAGQANSPLHF.

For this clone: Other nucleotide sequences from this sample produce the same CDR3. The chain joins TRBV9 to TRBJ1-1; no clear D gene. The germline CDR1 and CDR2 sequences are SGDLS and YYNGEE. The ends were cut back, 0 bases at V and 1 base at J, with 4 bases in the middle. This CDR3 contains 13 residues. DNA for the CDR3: TGTGCCAGCAGCGTAGGCTCGAACACTGAAGCTTTCTTT. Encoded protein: CASSVGSNTEAFF.

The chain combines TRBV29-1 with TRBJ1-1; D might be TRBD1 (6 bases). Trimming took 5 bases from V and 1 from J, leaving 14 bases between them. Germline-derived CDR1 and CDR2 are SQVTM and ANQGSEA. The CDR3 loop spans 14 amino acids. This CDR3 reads CSVTQGLGNTEAFF. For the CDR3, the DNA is TGCAGCGTTACCCAGGGGCTTGGGAACACTGAAGCTTTCTTT.

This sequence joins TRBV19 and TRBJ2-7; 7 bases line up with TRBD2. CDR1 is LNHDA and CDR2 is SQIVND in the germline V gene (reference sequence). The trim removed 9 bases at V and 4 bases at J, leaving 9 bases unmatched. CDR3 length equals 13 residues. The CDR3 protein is CASASGRGYEQYF. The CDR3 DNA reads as TGTGCCAGCGCTTCGGGGAGGGGTTACGAGCAGTACTTC.

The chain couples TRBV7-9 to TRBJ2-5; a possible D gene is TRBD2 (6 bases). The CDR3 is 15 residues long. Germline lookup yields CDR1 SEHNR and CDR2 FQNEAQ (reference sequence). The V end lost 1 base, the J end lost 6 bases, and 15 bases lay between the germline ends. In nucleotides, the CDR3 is TGTGCCAGCAGCTTAGTGGCCTTGGAGGGCCAGACCCAGTACTTC. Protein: CASSLVALEGQTQYF.

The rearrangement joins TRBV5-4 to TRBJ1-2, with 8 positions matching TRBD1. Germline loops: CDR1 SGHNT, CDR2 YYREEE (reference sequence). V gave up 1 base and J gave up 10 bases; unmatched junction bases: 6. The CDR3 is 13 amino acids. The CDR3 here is CASSLTGGGFYTF. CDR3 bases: TGTGCCAGCAGCTTGACAGGGGGGGGATTCTACACCTTC.

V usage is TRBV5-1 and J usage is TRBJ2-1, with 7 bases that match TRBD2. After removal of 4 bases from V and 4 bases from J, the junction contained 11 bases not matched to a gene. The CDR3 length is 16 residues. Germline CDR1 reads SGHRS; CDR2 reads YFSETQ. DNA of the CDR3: TGCGCCAGCAGCCCCCCGGGGGGACTCCAATACAATGAGCAGTTCTTC. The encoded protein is CASSPPGGLQYNEQFF.

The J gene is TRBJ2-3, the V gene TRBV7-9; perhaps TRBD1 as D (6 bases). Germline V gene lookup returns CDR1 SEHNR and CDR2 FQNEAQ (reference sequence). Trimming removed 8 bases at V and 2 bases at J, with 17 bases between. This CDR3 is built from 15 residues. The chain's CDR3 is CASVLSDSYTDTQYF. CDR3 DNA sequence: TGTGCCAGCGTTCTATCGGACAGTTACACAGATACGCAGTATTTT.

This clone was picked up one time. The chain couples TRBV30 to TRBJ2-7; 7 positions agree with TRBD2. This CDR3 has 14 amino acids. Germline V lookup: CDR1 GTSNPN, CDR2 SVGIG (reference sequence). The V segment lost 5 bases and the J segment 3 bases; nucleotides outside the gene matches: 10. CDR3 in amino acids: CAWAGSASGYEQYF. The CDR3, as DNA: TGTGCCTGGGCGGGGTCGGCTAGCGGCTACGAGCAGTACTTC.

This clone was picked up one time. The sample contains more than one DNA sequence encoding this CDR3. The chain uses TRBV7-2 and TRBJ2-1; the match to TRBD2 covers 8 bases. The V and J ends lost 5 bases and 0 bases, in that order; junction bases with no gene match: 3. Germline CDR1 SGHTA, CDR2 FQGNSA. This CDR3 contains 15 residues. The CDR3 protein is CASSPTSGSYNEQFF. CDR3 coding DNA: TGTGCCAGCAGCCCAACTAGCGGCTCCTACAATGAGCAGTTCTTC.

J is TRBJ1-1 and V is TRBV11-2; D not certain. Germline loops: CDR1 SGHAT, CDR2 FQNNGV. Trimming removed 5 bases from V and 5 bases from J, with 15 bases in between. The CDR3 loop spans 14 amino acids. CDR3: CASSPSGIGTEAFF. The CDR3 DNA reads TGTGCCAGCAGCCCAAGTGGAATCGGAACTGAAGCTTTCTTT.

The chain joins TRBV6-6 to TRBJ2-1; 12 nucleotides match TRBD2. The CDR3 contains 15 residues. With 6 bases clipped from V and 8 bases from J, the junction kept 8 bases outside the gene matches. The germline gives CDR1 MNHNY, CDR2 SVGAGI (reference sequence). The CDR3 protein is CASSLLAGGHDEQFF. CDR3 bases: TGTGCCAGCAGCCTTCTAGCGGGGGGGCACGATGAGCAGTTCTTC.

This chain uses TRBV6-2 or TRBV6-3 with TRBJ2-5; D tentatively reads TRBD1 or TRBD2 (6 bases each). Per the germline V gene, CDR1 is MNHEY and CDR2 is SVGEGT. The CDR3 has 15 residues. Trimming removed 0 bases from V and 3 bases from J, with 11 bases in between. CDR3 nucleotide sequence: TGTGCCAGCAGTTACTCGCGGCGGGACAAAGAGACCCAGTACTTC. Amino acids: CASSYSRRDKETQYF.

For the CDR3, the DNA is TGTGCCAGCAGTTGGGACAGGAACACTGAAGCTTTCTTT. Protein sequence: CASSWDRNTEAFF. The rearrangement links TRBV2 to TRBJ1-1; 7 nucleotides agree with TRBD1. Unmatched junction bases numbered 1, after V lost 5 bases and J lost 1 base. Germline V gene lookup returns CDR1 SNHLY and CDR2 FYNNEI. This CDR3 region has 13 residues.

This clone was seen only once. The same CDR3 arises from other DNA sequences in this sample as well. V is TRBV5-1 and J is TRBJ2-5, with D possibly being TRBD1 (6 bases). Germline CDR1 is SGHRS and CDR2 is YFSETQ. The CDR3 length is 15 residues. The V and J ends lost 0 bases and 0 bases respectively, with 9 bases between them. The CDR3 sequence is CASSLAGEYQETQYF. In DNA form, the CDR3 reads TGCGCCAGCAGCTTGGCAGGGGAGTACCAAGAGACCCAGTACTTC.

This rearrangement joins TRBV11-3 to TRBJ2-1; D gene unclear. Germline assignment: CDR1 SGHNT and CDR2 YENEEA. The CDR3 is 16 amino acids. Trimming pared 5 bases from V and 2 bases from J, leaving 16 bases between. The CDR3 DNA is TGTGCCAGCAGCCCGGCAACGTGGGTGACCTACAATGAGCAGTTCTTC. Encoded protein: CASSPATWVTYNEQFF.

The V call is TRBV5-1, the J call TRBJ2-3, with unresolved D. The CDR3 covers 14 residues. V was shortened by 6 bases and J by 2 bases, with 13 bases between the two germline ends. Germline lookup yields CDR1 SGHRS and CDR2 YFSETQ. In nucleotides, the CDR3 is TGCGCCAGCAACAACGGGCGGAACACAGATACGCAGTATTTT. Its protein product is CASNNGRNTDTQYF.

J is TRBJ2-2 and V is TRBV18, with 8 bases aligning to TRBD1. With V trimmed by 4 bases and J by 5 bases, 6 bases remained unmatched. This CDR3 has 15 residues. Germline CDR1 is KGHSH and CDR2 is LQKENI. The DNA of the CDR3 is TGTGCCAGCTCACAAGGCAACAGGGGGACCGGGGAGCTGTTTTTT. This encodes CASSQGNRGTGELFF. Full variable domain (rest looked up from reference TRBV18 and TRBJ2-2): NAGVMQNPRHLVRRRGQEARLRCSPMKGHSHVYWYRQLPEEGLKFMVYLQKENIIDESGMPKERFSAEFPKEGPSILRIQQVVRGDSAAYFCASSQGNRGTGELFFGEGSRLTVL.

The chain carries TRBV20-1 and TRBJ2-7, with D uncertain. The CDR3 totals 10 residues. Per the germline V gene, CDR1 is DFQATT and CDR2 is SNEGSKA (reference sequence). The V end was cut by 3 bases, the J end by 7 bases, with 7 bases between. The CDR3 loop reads CSASDGEQYF. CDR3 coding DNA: TGCAGTGCTAGTGATGGGGAGCAGTACTTC.

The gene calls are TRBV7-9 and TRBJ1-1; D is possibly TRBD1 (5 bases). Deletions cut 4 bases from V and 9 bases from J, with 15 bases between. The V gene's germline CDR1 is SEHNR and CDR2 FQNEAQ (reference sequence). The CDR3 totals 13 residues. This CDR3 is CASSSNAGSQAFF. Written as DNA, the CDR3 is TGTGCCAGCAGCTCTAACGCAGGGTCACAAGCTTTCTTT. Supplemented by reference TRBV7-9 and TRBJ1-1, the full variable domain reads DTGVSQNPRHKITKRGQNVTFRCDPISEHNRLYWYRQTLGQGPEFLTYFQNEAQLEKSRLLSDRFSAERPKGSFSTLEIQRTEQGDSAMYLCASSSNAGSQAFFGQGTRLTVV.

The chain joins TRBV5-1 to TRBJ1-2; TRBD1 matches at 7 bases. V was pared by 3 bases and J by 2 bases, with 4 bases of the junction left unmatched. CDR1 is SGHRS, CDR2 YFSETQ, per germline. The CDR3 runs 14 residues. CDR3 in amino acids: CASSYTGQNYGYTF. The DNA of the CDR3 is TGCGCCAGCAGCTACACGGGACAGAACTATGGCTACACCTTC.

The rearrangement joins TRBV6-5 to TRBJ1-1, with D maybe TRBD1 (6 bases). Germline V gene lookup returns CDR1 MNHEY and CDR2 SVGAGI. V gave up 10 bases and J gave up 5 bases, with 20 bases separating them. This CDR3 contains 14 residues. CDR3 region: CATLSRGRWTEAFF. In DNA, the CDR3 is TGTGCCACCCTAAGCAGGGGAAGGTGGACTGAAGCTTTCTTT.

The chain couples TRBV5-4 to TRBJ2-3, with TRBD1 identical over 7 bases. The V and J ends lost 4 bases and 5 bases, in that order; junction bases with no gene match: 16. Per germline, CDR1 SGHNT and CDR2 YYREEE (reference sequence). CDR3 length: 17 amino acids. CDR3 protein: CASSAWGSGGMRDTQYF. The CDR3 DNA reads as TGTGCCAGCAGCGCATGGGGGTCAGGGGGTATGAGAGATACGCAGTATTTT.

CDR3 nucleotides: TGTGCCAGTAGTATAGGGGACAGGGATCCCCCCGGGGAGCTGTTTTTT. Translating gives CASSIGDRDPPGELFF. The chain is built from TRBV19 and TRBJ2-2, with 9 bases identical to TRBD1. The trim removed 1 base at V and 6 bases at J, leaving 6 bases unmatched. The CDR3 is 16 residues long. Germline lookup yields CDR1 LNHDA and CDR2 SQIVND (reference sequence).

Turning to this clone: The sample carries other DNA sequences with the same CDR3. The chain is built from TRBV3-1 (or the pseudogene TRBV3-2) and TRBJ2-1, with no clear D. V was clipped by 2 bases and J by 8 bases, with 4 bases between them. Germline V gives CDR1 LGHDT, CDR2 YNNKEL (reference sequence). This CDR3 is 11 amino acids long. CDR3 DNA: TGTGCCAGCAGCCAAAGGGATGAGCAGTTCTTC. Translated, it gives CASSQRDEQFF.